This T cell receptor beta chain was retrieved from a study of blood T cell repertoires in COVID-19. Overall study context: Acute-phase and convalescent COVID-19 samples originated in the United States, Italy and Spain. Sample material is recorded as cDNA or gDNA derived from T cells, B-cell-depleted T cells, or PBMCs.

This CDR3 has 15 amino acids. Germline values: CDR1 SEHNR, CDR2 FQNEAQ (reference sequence). Trimming stripped 2 bases from V and 1 base from J, with 10 bases between. Original processing notes: From reference gene primer amplification, estimates of nucleated cell counts were derived. TCRdb's copy holds only in-frame clones and misses some; the assay was immunoSEQ multiplex PCR. D and trimming were read from the DNA, whereas the V and J calls and clone size are those reported in that table. The repertoire holds about 140,000 clones, with more than 60% as singletons. This clone was seen a handful of times. The sample carries other DNA sequences with the same CDR3.

The sample comprised peripheral blood. This receptor was taken from a man aged 80 or over with acute or convalescent COVID-19. The rearrangement uses TRBV7-9 and TRBJ2-3; D is possibly TRBD2 (6 bases). This CDR3 reads CASSLTAGGTDTQYF. The CDR3 region has the DNA TGTGCCAGCAGCTTAACAGCGGGCGGCACAGATACGCAGTATTTT.